A selection of T cell receptor beta chains follows, all from one sample in a study of blood T cell repertoires in COVID-19. Measured with immunoSEQ multiplex PCR; TCRdb has only the in-frame clones, and not every one. The profile shows around 250,000 clones, under 90% of them singletons. The specimen sequenced was PBMCs or T cells enriched from blood (not recorded which). Source of these receptors: a man in his late teens or twenties who had recovered from COVID-19. Each CDR3 is given with its conserved first and last residue. A D gene is named only where the DNA matches it firmly. Only some rows state a clone size, as once, few, many or a class for expanded clones.

V,D,size,J,DNA,CDR3
TRBV2,TRBD2,-,TRBJ2-5,TGTGCCAGCAGTGTGTTAACTAGCGGGGGAGAGACCCAGTACTTC,CASSVLTSGGETQYF
TRBV24-1,TRBD1,-,TRBJ2-7,TGTGCCACCAGTGATTCCAGGGGGAAAGACGAGCAGTACTTC,CATSDSRGKDEQYF
TRBV18,TRBD2,-,TRBJ2-2,TGTGCCAGCTCACCACAGACGGGACTAGCGGCCAACAGGGGCACCGGGGAGCTGTTTTTT,CASSPQTGLAANRGTGELFF
TRBV6-5,TRBD2,-,TRBJ2-1,TGTGCCAGCAGACACCTAGCGGGATACGACAATGAGCAGTTCTTC,CASRHLAGYDNEQFF
TRBV5-8,-,-,TRBJ1-2,TGTGCCAGCAGCTTGGCCCTCCTGACAGGTTTTAACTATGGCTACACCTTC,CASSLALLTGFNYGYTF
TRBV5-6,-,-,TRBJ2-3,TGTGCCAGCAGCCCCGCCGACTCTCCAGATACGCAGTATTTT,CASSPADSPDTQYF
TRBV28,-,-,TRBJ1-5,TGTGCCAGCAGTTTATGGACAGAAAAAAATCAGCCCCAGCATTTT,CASSLWTEKNQPQHF
TRBV24-1,-,-,TRBJ1-2,TGTGCCACCAGCCAGTCTGACTATGGCTACACCTTC,CATSQSDYGYTF
TRBV4-2,TRBD2,few,TRBJ2-5,TGTGCCAGCAGCCAGGGGGCTAGCGGGAGCCCAGAGACCCAGTACTTC,CASSQGASGSPETQYF
TRBV4-1,TRBD1,-,TRBJ2-7,TGCGCCAGCAGCCTCGACGGGACAGAGAGCTCCTACGAGCAGTACTTC,CASSLDGTESSYEQYF
TRBV13,TRBD1,-,TRBJ1-2,TGTGCCAGCAGCTTAGGCCAAAGGCAGGGGGCAGGCTATGGCTACACCTTC,CASSLGQRQGAGYGYTF
TRBV5-4,-,-,TRBJ2-5,TGTGCCAGCAGCTTGGAGGGGCGTTGGGAAGAGACCCAGTACTTC,CASSLEGRWEETQYF
TRBV12-3/TRBV12-4,-,-,TRBJ1-1,TGTGCCAGCAGTTTATCCGGGGTGGTTGAAGCTTTCTTT,CASSLSGVVEAFF
TRBV10-3,TRBD1,-,TRBJ2-7,TGTGCCATCACCCCGGGTCCCCGGACAGGCGAGCAGTACTTC,CAITPGPRTGEQYF
TRBV3-1/TRBV3-2,TRBD2,-,TRBJ2-3,TGTGCCAGCAGCCAAGAGTTAAGCGGGGGGGGCCCAGATACGCAGTATTTT,CASSQELSGGGPDTQYF
TRBV2,TRBD1,once,TRBJ1-2,TGTGCCAGCAGGACCGACAGGGCGGACTATGGCTACACCTTC,CASRTDRADYGYTF
TRBV5-6,-,-,TRBJ1-5,TGTGCCAGCAGCTTCCAGGGAAGGGATTTCAATCAGCCCCAGCATTTT,CASSFQGRDFNQPQHF
TRBV7-8,-,-,TRBJ1-1,TGTGCCAGCAGCTTACAGCCTGGGACACTGAACACTGAAGCTTTCTTT,CASSLQPGTLNTEAFF
TRBV4-1,-,-,TRBJ2-1,TGCGCCAGCAGCCCTCGGGGTTACAATGAGCAGTTCTTC,CASSPRGYNEQFF
TRBV5-1,-,-,TRBJ1-1,TGCGCCAGCTCCTGGGGAGGGGAACTGAACACTGAAGCTTTCTTT,CASSWGGELNTEAFF
TRBV5-1,TRBD2,once,TRBJ2-5,TGCGCCAGCAGCTTGGGCGCCGGGGGGGAGACCCAGTACTTC,CASSLGAGGETQYF
TRBV21-1,-,once,TRBJ2-7,TGTGCCAGCAGCCCCTGGGACTTCCCGGCCTGGAACGAGCAGTACTTC,CASSPWDFPAWNEQYF
TRBV5-4,TRBD2,-,TRBJ2-4,TGTGCCAGCAGCTTGGGCGGGAGGGCCGGAATGAACATTCAGTACTTC,CASSLGGRAGMNIQYF
TRBV3-1/TRBV3-2,-,-,TRBJ2-2,TGTGCCAGCAGTCCTCACCGGGAGTGGGTCACCGGGGAGCTGTTTTTT,CASSPHREWVTGELFF
TRBV19,TRBD1,-,TRBJ1-4,TGTGCCAGTAGCAGGGGGCGGGGATGGAATGAAAAACTGTTTTTT,CASSRGRGWNEKLFF
TRBV7-9,-,-,TRBJ1-1,TGTGCCAGCAGCTTCGACAGGACGAACACTGAAGCTTTCTTT,CASSFDRTNTEAFF
TRBV19,-,-,TRBJ1-5,TGTGCCAGTACCCCGATGTCCGAGACAGTTAACTATCAGCCCCAGCATTTT,CASTPMSETVNYQPQHF
TRBV7-9,TRBD2,-,TRBJ2-1,TGTGCCAGCAGCTTTAATCGTAATAGCGGGAGGGCGGATGAGCAGTTCTTC,CASSFNRNSGRADEQFF
TRBV11-1,-,few,TRBJ1-6,TGTGCCAGCAGCTTAGCGGCGGGACCCCTCCACTTT,CASSLAAGPLHF
TRBV14,-,-,TRBJ1-4,TGTGCCAGCAGCCAAGAACGGAGGGGTGGTGAAAAACTGTTTTTT,CASSQERRGGEKLFF
TRBV3-1/TRBV3-2,-,-,TRBJ2-7,TGTGCCAGCAGCCACTTAAACTATGAGCAGTACTTC,CASSHLNYEQYF
TRBV12-2,-,-,TRBJ1-2,TGTGCAAGTCGACAGGGACAGGGGGGCTATGGCTACACCTTC,CASRQGQGGYGYTF
TRBV11-2,TRBD2,-,TRBJ2-7,TGTGCCAGCAGCTTATACGGGAGGAGCTCCTACGAGCAGTACTTC,CASSLYGRSSYEQYF
TRBV11-2,-,-,TRBJ2-1,TGTGCCAGCAGCTTAGCGCAGAATGAGCAGTTCTTC,CASSLAQNEQFF
TRBV14,-,-,TRBJ1-1,TGTGCCAGCAGCCAAGATAAGGCGGTAAACACTGAAGCTTTCTTT,CASSQDKAVNTEAFF
TRBV30,TRBD2,-,TRBJ2-1,TGTGCCTGGAGTTTCGGGACTAGCGATGGGGATGAGCAGTTCTTC,CAWSFGTSDGDEQFF
TRBV5-1,-,-,TRBJ2-5,TGCGCCAGCAGCGACCCCCGCTATCCGGGGGAGACCCAGTACTTC,CASSDPRYPGETQYF
TRBV7-9,-,-,TRBJ2-3,TGTGCCAGCAGCCGTAAGGTAGCGGTTAGCACAGATACGCAGTATTTT,CASSRKVAVSTDTQYF
TRBV14,TRBD1,-,TRBJ2-5,TGTGCCAGCAGCCAATGGACAGGGGGTGACCAAGAGACCCAGTACTTC,CASSQWTGGDQETQYF
TRBV6-2/TRBV6-3,TRBD2,-,TRBJ2-7,TGTGCCAGCAGTTACAGTACGGGAGGCCTCACCTACGAGCAGTACTTC,CASSYSTGGLTYEQYF
TRBV28,TRBD2,-,TRBJ2-5,TGTGCCAGCAGTTTAATCTTAGCGGGAGGGCCCAGGGAGACCCAGTACTTC,CASSLILAGGPRETQYF
TRBV7-3,-,once,TRBJ1-1,TGTGCCAGCAGCATTTCAGGGAGGGATGAAGCTTTCTTT,CASSISGRDEAFF
TRBV15,TRBD2,-,TRBJ2-1,TGTGCCACCAGCAGAGATCCTCCCGCGGGAGGGTATCGGCACAATGAGCAGTTCTTC,CATSRDPPAGGYRHNEQFF
TRBV9,TRBD2,-,TRBJ2-1,TGTGCCAGCAGCTTAACCGGGACTAGCGGTCTTGATGAGCAGTTCTTC,CASSLTGTSGLDEQFF
TRBV6-5,-,-,TRBJ1-1,TGTGCCAGCAGCCTATGGGCAGAGAACACTGAAGCTTTCTTT,CASSLWAENTEAFF
TRBV25-1,TRBD2,-,TRBJ2-3,TGTGCCAGCAGTGTAGGACTAGCGGGGAGGGCAGATACGCAGTATTTT,CASSVGLAGRADTQYF
TRBV12-5,-,few,TRBJ1-2,TGTGCTAGTGGACCACGGAGAGCGGCGGGTGGCTACACCTTC,CASGPRRAAGGYTF
TRBV30,TRBD1,few,TRBJ1-1,TGTGCCTGGAGTGTTCGACCGGGACAGGTCTTCGCTTTCTTT,CAWSVRPGQVFAFF
TRBV18,-,-,TRBJ1-2,TGTGCCAGCTCACCGGGCCAGGGAAACTATGGCTACACCTTC,CASSPGQGNYGYTF
TRBV6-4,TRBD2,-,TRBJ2-1,TGTGCCAGCAGTGCCGAAACTAGCGGGAGCTACAATGAGCAGTTCTTC,CASSAETSGSYNEQFF
TRBV5-1,-,-,TRBJ1-6,TGCGCCAGCAGCTCGGACAGCTATAATTCACCCCTCCACTTT,CASSSDSYNSPLHF
TRBV11-3,-,-,TRBJ2-1,TGTGCCAGCAGCTTAGTGGGTACAGGGAGTCTCAATGAGCAGTTCTTC,CASSLVGTGSLNEQFF
TRBV4-1,-,-,TRBJ1-2,TGCGCCAGCAGCCAAGTCCCTACGGGGGTTGGCTACACCTTC,CASSQVPTGVGYTF
TRBV27,-,-,TRBJ2-7,TGTGCCAGCAGTTTATCGTCGTCCCCAGGGTTCGAGCAGTACTTC,CASSLSSSPGFEQYF
TRBV5-1,-,-,TRBJ2-2,TGCGCCAGCAGCGCCTCCGGGACACGGTCGGGTAACACCGGGGAGCTGTTTTTT,CASSASGTRSGNTGELFF
TRBV6-5,-,-,TRBJ1-1,TGTGCCAGCAGCCCACAGGGTTCTAGTTTCGCTGAAGCTTTCTTT,CASSPQGSSFAEAFF
TRBV5-4,TRBD1,few,TRBJ2-5,TGTGCCAGCAGCTTGCAAGGGGGCAATTGGGAGACCCAGTACTTC,CASSLQGGNWETQYF
TRBV27,TRBD2,-,TRBJ2-3,TGTGCCAGCAGTTTATCGATTCCAGGACTAGCGGGCACAGATACGCAGTATTTT,CASSLSIPGLAGTDTQYF
TRBV14,TRBD1,-,TRBJ1-1,TGTGCCAGCAGCCCCAGCGGACCAGACAGGGCGTTAGGCACTGAAGCTTTCTTT,CASSPSGPDRALGTEAFF
TRBV10-3,-,-,TRBJ1-1,TGTGCCATCAGTGAGTCCAGGGAATTGAACACTGAAGCTTTCTTT,CAISESRELNTEAFF